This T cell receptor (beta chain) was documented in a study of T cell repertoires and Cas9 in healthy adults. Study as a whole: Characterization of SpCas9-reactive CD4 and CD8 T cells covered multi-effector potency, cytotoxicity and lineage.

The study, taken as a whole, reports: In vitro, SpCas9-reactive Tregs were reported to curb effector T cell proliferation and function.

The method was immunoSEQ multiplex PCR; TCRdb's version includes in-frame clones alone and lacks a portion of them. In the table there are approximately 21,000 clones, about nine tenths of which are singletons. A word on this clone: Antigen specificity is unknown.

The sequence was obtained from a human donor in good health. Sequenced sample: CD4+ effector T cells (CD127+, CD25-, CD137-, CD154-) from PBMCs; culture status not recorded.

DNA of the CDR3: TGTGCCAGCTCACAGTATCCTGGTTCAACCTCTGGGGCCAACGTCCTGACTTTC. Amino acid sequence: CASSQYPGSTSGANVLTF. V and J are TRBV18 and TRBJ2-6; no clear D. This CDR3 spans 18 amino acids. V lost 4 bases and J lost 0, with 16 bases in between. CDR1 is KGHSH, CDR2 LQKENI, per germline.